A single sample gave rise to the 7 T cell receptor beta chains below, sequenced in a study of CD8 T cells in ankylosing spondylitis. Study-wide findings and caveats: It appeared that ankylosing spondylitis blood was characterized by a TCR beta motif of eight highly homologous variants.

MiXCR, run by TCRdb on the 5' RACE reads, gives a single entry per CDR3 protein. Among some 700,000 distinct CDR3 sequences listed, 19% were seen once. These receptors lack a known antigen. The sequencing input was blood, either unsorted or a sorted T cell fraction (not recorded which). These receptors all come from a male donor with ankylosing spondylitis.

This clonotype was counted between two and nine times. The rearrangement links TRBV29-1 to TRBJ1-4, with D unclear. This CDR3 is built from 11 residues. Germline CDR1 reads SQVTM; CDR2 reads ANQGSEA. V lost 4 bases, J lost 6 bases, and 6 bases lay in between. The CDR3 loop is CSVVDYEKLFF. Here the CDR3 DNA reads TGCAGCGTTGTAGATTATGAAAAACTGTTTTTT.

The V and J genes are TRBV20-1 and TRBJ2-5; the D gene is possibly TRBD2 (6 bases). Germline lookup yields CDR1 DFQATT and CDR2 SNEGSKA (reference sequence). The CDR3 runs to 14 residues. Deletions cut 1 base from V and 5 bases from J, with 14 bases between. CDR3 bases: TGCAGTGCTAGAGTCTTCGGGAGTGGGGAGACCCAGTACTTC. Translation gives CSARVFGSGETQYF.

V usage is TRBV5-4 and J usage is TRBJ2-3; D is undetermined. The CDR3 is made up of 15 amino acids. Germline lookup yields CDR1 SGHNT and CDR2 YYREEE (reference sequence). The germline V and J ends were trimmed by 4 bases and 0 bases, with 12 bases remaining between them. Written as DNA, the CDR3 is TGTGCCAGCAGCACCACCACCCGAAGCACAGATACGCAGTATTTT. Its protein is CASSTTTRSTDTQYF.

This clonotype was counted only a few times. This chain joins TRBV2 and TRBJ1-5; TRBD1 is a possible D gene (6 bases). The germline V and J ends were trimmed by 4 bases and 2 bases, with 9 bases remaining between them. This CDR3 comprises 14 residues. Germline CDR1 SNHLY, CDR2 FYNNEI. The CDR3 loop is CASSAGVGNQPQHF. CDR3 sequence (DNA): TGTGCCAGCAGTGCAGGGGTCGGCAATCAGCCCCAGCATTTT.

This clonotype was picked up a small number of times. The chain joins TRBV6-1 to TRBJ1-2, with D uncertain. Trimming cost V 10 bases and J 1 base, with 16 bases left between them. The CDR3 is made up of 14 amino acids. The germline V gene has CDR1 MNHNS and CDR2 SASEGT. CDR3 in amino acids: CAIDEWAINYGYTF. The CDR3 DNA follows: TGTGCCATCGACGAATGGGCCATTAACTATGGCTACACCTTC.

The chain carries TRBV30 and TRBJ1-5; no definite D call. There are 13 residues in the CDR3. Germline-derived CDR1 and CDR2 are GTSNPN and SVGIG (reference sequence). V was trimmed by 0 bases and J by 4 bases, leaving 7 bases between them. The CDR3 sequence: CAWSVSRNQPQHF. CDR3 nucleotide sequence: TGTGCCTGGAGTGTATCCAGGAATCAGCCCCAGCATTTT.

The V gene is TRBV5-1, the J gene TRBJ1-1, with D possibly matching TRBD1 (6 bases). With 0 bases removed from V and 5 bases from J, the gap between germline ends came to 17 bases. Germline values: CDR1 SGHRS, CDR2 YFSETQ. The CDR3 runs 16 residues. The CDR3 DNA sequence: TGCGCCAGCAGCTTGGGTTCGGGGGCGCGGGATACTGAAGCTTTCTTT. Residues: CASSLGSGARDTEAFF.